The rows below give T cell receptor beta chains drawn from one sample of a study of blood T cell repertoires in COVID-19. Here immunoSEQ multiplex PCR was the method, and the copy in TCRdb shows in-frame clones only, minus some. The top ten hold around 0.6% of the sample, which has about 410,000 clones, less than 95% seen once. Input material: PBMCs or T cells enriched from blood (not recorded which). All receptors derive from a man aged 18-30 years who had recovered from COVID-19. CDR3s include the opening cysteine and the closing phenylalanine or tryptophan. D genes are given only for firm matches. Size is omitted from some rows. Given values are once, few, many or a class for expanded clones.

v_call	clone_size	j_call	d_call	cdr3_aa	cdr3_nt
TRBV6-5	NA	TRBJ1-3	NA	CASSSARNSGNTIYF	TGTGCCAGCAGTTCCGCTAGGAACTCTGGAAACACCATATATTTT
TRBV5-6	NA	TRBJ2-1	NA	CASSRDSPGLVLFGEQFF	TGTGCCAGCAGCCGGGATTCTCCGGGACTCGTCCTGTTCGGTGAGCAGTTCTTC
TRBV4-1	few	TRBJ2-1	TRBD1	CASSPDRANEQFF	TGCGCCAGCAGCCCGGACAGGGCGAATGAGCAGTTCTTC
TRBV24-1	NA	TRBJ2-7	TRBD1	CATSDSPGQGTYEQYF	TGTGCCACCAGTGATTCCCCGGGACAGGGTACCTACGAGCAGTACTTC
TRBV19	NA	TRBJ1-3	NA	CASSPGAVGNTIYF	TGTGCCAGTAGTCCAGGGGCCGTTGGAAACACCATATATTTT
TRBV19	NA	TRBJ1-4	NA	CASGWGRQRDEKLFF	TGTGCCAGTGGGTGGGGTCGACAGCGCGATGAAAAACTGTTTTTT
TRBV5-1	NA	TRBJ2-3	TRBD2	CASSGRGTSGASTDTQYF	TGCGCCAGCAGCGGCCGAGGGACTAGCGGGGCTAGCACAGATACGCAGTATTTT
TRBV20-1	NA	TRBJ1-2	NA	CSASSESSNYGYTF	TGCAGTGCTAGTTCTGAGAGTTCTAACTATGGCTACACCTTC
TRBV6-4	NA	TRBJ1-6	NA	CASSDGGSSYNSPLHF	TGTGCCAGCAGTGACGGGGGGAGCTCCTATAATTCACCCCTCCACTTT
TRBV27	NA	TRBJ2-7	NA	CASSFTGSSYEQYF	TGTGCCAGCAGTTTCACAGGGAGCTCCTACGAGCAGTACTTC
TRBV20-1	NA	TRBJ2-7	NA	CSASSGLSSYEQYF	TGCAGTGCAAGTAGCGGACTTAGCTCCTACGAGCAGTACTTC